This T cell receptor (beta chain) was documented in a study of cytomegalovirus exposure and HLA in healthy donors. Study-wide results and caveats: Further analysis was carried out later, and it showed several of the most significant clusters appearing linked to common viral pathogens. Fewer N-insertions than the roughly 670-donor mean were reportedly shown by an Asian-associated ancestry cluster in a later analysis. V segments that were indistinguishable, TRBV6-2 and TRBV6-3 among them, were omitted from analysis. Further analysis, carried out later, found HLA-associated TCR beta chains more clonally expanded than equally common other chains.

The PCR employed 60 Vbeta primers together with 13 Jbeta primers. Produced via immunoSEQ multiplex PCR; TCRdb's table is partial and in-frame only. The sample has roughly 240,000 clones; around 84% are singletons. A note on this clone: Its cognate antigen is unknown.

Germline V gene sequence: CDR1 SGHRS, CDR2 YFSETQ. The ends were cut back, 0 bases at V and 2 bases at J, with 17 bases in the middle. The length of the CDR3 is 18 residues. This sequence originates from a girl aged 2 to 10 in good health and CMV-seronegative. This sequence joins TRBV5-1 and TRBJ2-2; D may be TRBD1 (6 bases). The specimen was PBMCs. The CDR3 coding sequence is TGCGCCAGCAGCTTGGAGTTTCGTGGACAGACCAACACCGGGGAGCTGTTTTTT. Residues: CASSLEFRGQTNTGELFF.